Listed below are T cell receptor beta chains from one sample, sequenced in a study of blood T cell repertoires in COVID-19. Measured with immunoSEQ multiplex PCR; TCRdb has only the in-frame clones, and not every one. This table has 9,500 to 15,000 clones, approximately 79% appearing once. Sample: peripheral blood. The receptor source for this set is a human donor in a cohort sampled during active COVID-19. CDR3s include the opening cysteine and the closing phenylalanine or tryptophan. The D gene is left open where the match is weak. Part of the rows lack a size; the others show once, few, many or a class for expanded clones.

j_call: TRBJ1-2
clone_size: once
d_call: -
cdr3_length: 13
v_call: TRBV2
cdr3_aa: CASSETGKYGYTF
cdr3_nt: TGTGCCAGCAGTGAAACAGGGAAATATGGCTACACCTTC

j_call: TRBJ1-2
clone_size: -
d_call: TRBD1
cdr3_length: 17
v_call: TRBV28
cdr3_aa: CATPLLPGTGARSGYTF
cdr3_nt: TGTGCCACCCCTCTTCTCCCCGGGACAGGGGCTCGATCTGGCTACACCTTC

j_call: TRBJ1-5
clone_size: -
d_call: -
cdr3_length: 16
v_call: TRBV4-3
cdr3_aa: CASSPDFGNSNQPQHF
cdr3_nt: TGCGCCAGCAGCCCCGACTTTGGTAATAGCAATCAGCCCCAGCATTTT

j_call: TRBJ2-1
clone_size: -
d_call: -
cdr3_length: 16
v_call: TRBV14
cdr3_aa: CASSQVRGVGNNEQFF
cdr3_nt: TGTGCCAGCAGCCAAGTTCGGGGTGTAGGGAACAATGAGCAGTTCTTC

j_call: TRBJ1-1
clone_size: -
d_call: -
cdr3_length: 14
v_call: TRBV9
cdr3_aa: CASSLSPLNTEAFF
cdr3_nt: TGTGCCAGCAGCCTTTCCCCCTTGAACACTGAAGCTTTCTTT

j_call: TRBJ2-7
clone_size: once
d_call: -
cdr3_length: 13
v_call: TRBV6-5
cdr3_aa: CASKAEFNYEQYF
cdr3_nt: TGTGCCAGCAAAGCGGAGTTTAACTACGAGCAGTACTTC

j_call: TRBJ1-4
clone_size: -
d_call: TRBD1
cdr3_length: 16
v_call: TRBV5-1
cdr3_aa: CASSLVPRTGHEKLFF
cdr3_nt: TGCGCCAGCAGCTTGGTTCCCAGGACAGGGCACGAAAAACTGTTTTTT

j_call: TRBJ2-5
clone_size: -
d_call: -
cdr3_length: 14
v_call: TRBV5-1
cdr3_aa: CASSQDSSQETQYF
cdr3_nt: TGCGCCAGCAGCCAGGACAGTAGCCAAGAGACCCAGTACTTC

j_call: TRBJ2-5
clone_size: -
d_call: TRBD2
cdr3_length: 16
v_call: TRBV5-1
cdr3_aa: CASSTGLAGGPETQYF
cdr3_nt: TGCGCCAGCAGCACGGGACTAGCGGGGGGGCCAGAGACCCAGTACTTC

j_call: TRBJ2-3
clone_size: once
d_call: -
cdr3_length: 14
v_call: TRBV5-4
cdr3_aa: CASSLPTHADTQYF
cdr3_nt: TGTGCCAGCAGCCTCCCGACACATGCGGATACGCAGTATTTT

j_call: TRBJ2-3
clone_size: -
d_call: -
cdr3_length: 16
v_call: TRBV7-2
cdr3_aa: CASSRQLGPPNDTQYF
cdr3_nt: TGTGCCAGCAGCCGCCAACTAGGGCCCCCCAACGATACGCAGTATTTT

j_call: TRBJ2-7
clone_size: medium-sized
d_call: -
cdr3_length: 16
v_call: TRBV5-1
cdr3_aa: CASRLTQDWGDYEQYF
cdr3_nt: TGCGCCAGCAGGTTGACCCAGGACTGGGGGGATTACGAGCAGTACTTC

j_call: TRBJ1-5
clone_size: -
d_call: -
cdr3_length: 15
v_call: TRBV27
cdr3_aa: CASSLVWQSNQPQHF
cdr3_nt: TGTGCCAGCAGTTTAGTCTGGCAAAGCAATCAGCCCCAGCATTTT

j_call: TRBJ1-2
clone_size: -
d_call: TRBD1
cdr3_length: 12
v_call: TRBV9
cdr3_aa: CASSASGGGYTF
cdr3_nt: TGTGCCAGCAGCGCCTCAGGGGGTGGCTACACCTTC

j_call: TRBJ2-3
clone_size: -
d_call: -
cdr3_length: 16
v_call: TRBV4-1
cdr3_aa: CASSQPTRRVGDTQYF
cdr3_nt: TGCGCCAGCAGCCAACCGACCCGGAGGGTCGGAGATACGCAGTATTTT

j_call: TRBJ2-7
clone_size: -
d_call: -
cdr3_length: 13
v_call: TRBV28
cdr3_aa: CASSLRHSYEQYF
cdr3_nt: TGTGCCAGCAGTTTACGCCACAGCTACGAGCAGTACTTC

j_call: TRBJ2-5
clone_size: -
d_call: TRBD1
cdr3_length: 15
v_call: TRBV5-1
cdr3_aa: CASSLAGTGLETQYF
cdr3_nt: TGCGCCAGCAGCTTGGCGGGGACAGGGTTGGAGACCCAGTACTTC

j_call: TRBJ1-1
clone_size: few
d_call: -
cdr3_length: 14
v_call: TRBV7-9
cdr3_aa: CASRQGNMNTEAFF
cdr3_nt: TGTGCCAGCAGGCAGGGGAACATGAACACTGAAGCTTTCTTT

j_call: TRBJ1-1
clone_size: -
d_call: -
cdr3_length: 13
v_call: TRBV5-1
cdr3_aa: CASGDTLNTEAFF
cdr3_nt: TGCGCCAGCGGGGACACACTGAACACTGAAGCTTTCTTT

j_call: TRBJ1-4
clone_size: few
d_call: -
cdr3_length: 13
v_call: TRBV18
cdr3_aa: CASSAATNEKLFF
cdr3_nt: TGTGCCAGCTCTGCGGCAACTAATGAAAAACTGTTTTTT

j_call: TRBJ1-1
clone_size: once
d_call: -
cdr3_length: 13
v_call: TRBV20-1
cdr3_aa: CSASARRGTEAFF
cdr3_nt: TGCAGTGCTAGTGCTCGGAGGGGCACTGAAGCTTTCTTT

j_call: TRBJ1-1
clone_size: -
d_call: -
cdr3_length: 13
v_call: TRBV19
cdr3_aa: CASSIRGSTEAFF
cdr3_nt: TGTGCCAGTAGTATAAGGGGTAGCACTGAAGCTTTCTTT

j_call: TRBJ2-7
clone_size: -
d_call: TRBD2
cdr3_length: 16
v_call: TRBV28
cdr3_aa: CASSSLGGVGTYEQYF
cdr3_nt: TGTGCCAGCAGTTCCTTGGGAGGGGTGGGGACCTACGAGCAGTACTTC

j_call: TRBJ2-1
clone_size: -
d_call: -
cdr3_length: 15
v_call: TRBV18
cdr3_aa: CASSPSTVFDSEQFF
cdr3_nt: TGTGCCAGCTCACCCTCGACAGTATTTGACAGTGAGCAGTTCTTC

j_call: TRBJ2-2
clone_size: once
d_call: TRBD1
cdr3_length: 14
v_call: TRBV13
cdr3_aa: CASSFDRATGELFF
cdr3_nt: TGTGCCAGCAGCTTTGACAGGGCCACCGGGGAGCTGTTTTTT

j_call: TRBJ1-2
clone_size: -
d_call: TRBD1
cdr3_length: 17
v_call: TRBV4-1
cdr3_aa: CASSQDGGTGSLRGYTF
cdr3_nt: TGCGCCAGCAGCCAAGATGGGGGGACAGGGAGTTTGAGGGGCTACACCTTC

j_call: TRBJ2-7
clone_size: -
d_call: TRBD2
cdr3_length: 15
v_call: TRBV5-4
cdr3_aa: CASSFSSGGSYEQYF
cdr3_nt: TGTGCCAGCAGCTTTTCTAGCGGGGGGTCCTACGAGCAGTACTTC

j_call: TRBJ2-7
clone_size: -
d_call: TRBD1
cdr3_length: 15
v_call: TRBV14
cdr3_aa: CASSQTGASKYEQYF
cdr3_nt: TGTGCCAGCAGCCAGACAGGGGCGTCCAAGTACGAGCAGTACTTC

j_call: TRBJ2-5
clone_size: once
d_call: TRBD1
cdr3_length: 14
v_call: TRBV5-1
cdr3_aa: CASSSTGVEETQYF
cdr3_nt: TGCGCCAGCAGCTCTACAGGGGTTGAGGAGACCCAGTACTTC

j_call: TRBJ2-7
clone_size: -
d_call: -
cdr3_length: 15
v_call: TRBV14
cdr3_aa: CASSQKLGQSIEQYF
cdr3_nt: TGTGCCAGCAGCCAAAAATTGGGCCAGAGCATCGAGCAGTACTTC

j_call: TRBJ2-1
clone_size: once
d_call: TRBD2
cdr3_length: 15
v_call: TRBV9
cdr3_aa: CASSAGGSSYNEQFF
cdr3_nt: TGTGCCAGCAGCGCGGGCGGGAGCTCCTACAATGAGCAGTTCTTC

j_call: TRBJ2-3
clone_size: -
d_call: -
cdr3_length: 12
v_call: TRBV18
cdr3_aa: CASSPRVDTQYF
cdr3_nt: TGTGCCAGCTCACCACGAGTTGATACGCAGTATTTT

j_call: TRBJ2-3
clone_size: -
d_call: -
cdr3_length: 14
v_call: TRBV19
cdr3_aa: CASSTLQGADTQYF
cdr3_nt: TGTGCCAGTAGTACCTTACAGGGTGCAGATACGCAGTATTTT

j_call: TRBJ1-2
clone_size: -
d_call: -
cdr3_length: 13
v_call: TRBV19
cdr3_aa: CASSIGEPYGYTF
cdr3_nt: TGTGCCAGTAGTATAGGGGAGCCTTATGGCTACACCTTC

j_call: TRBJ2-7
clone_size: -
d_call: -
cdr3_length: 15
v_call: TRBV7-9
cdr3_aa: CASSSKDSNTYEQYF
cdr3_nt: TGTGCCAGCAGCTCTAAGGACTCTAACACCTACGAGCAGTACTTC

j_call: TRBJ1-2
clone_size: -
d_call: -
cdr3_length: 14
v_call: TRBV30
cdr3_aa: CAWSVFTTSYGYTF
cdr3_nt: TGTGCCTGGAGTGTATTCACGACTAGCTATGGCTACACCTTC

j_call: TRBJ2-3
clone_size: -
d_call: -
cdr3_length: 15
v_call: TRBV5-1
cdr3_aa: CASRLLAIFPDTQYF
cdr3_nt: TGCGCCAGCAGACTCCTTGCGATTTTCCCAGATACGCAGTATTTT

j_call: TRBJ2-5
clone_size: -
d_call: TRBD2
cdr3_length: 13
v_call: TRBV30
cdr3_aa: CAWSLAGEGTQYF
cdr3_nt: TGTGCCTGGAGCCTAGCGGGGGAAGGAACCCAGTACTTC

j_call: TRBJ1-1
clone_size: -
d_call: -
cdr3_length: 16
v_call: TRBV9
cdr3_aa: CASSALASKGPTPAFF
cdr3_nt: TGTGCCAGCAGCGCCTTAGCTAGTAAGGGGCCCACCCCGGCTTTCTTT

j_call: TRBJ2-6
clone_size: -
d_call: TRBD1
cdr3_length: 15
v_call: TRBV5-1
cdr3_aa: CASSLDRAGANVLTF
cdr3_nt: TGCGCCAGCAGCCTAGACAGGGCTGGGGCCAACGTCCTGACTTTC

j_call: TRBJ1-2
clone_size: -
d_call: -
cdr3_length: 15
v_call: TRBV7-2
cdr3_aa: CASSLRVRGMDGYTF
cdr3_nt: TGTGCCAGCAGCTTACGGGTCAGGGGTATGGATGGCTACACCTTC

j_call: TRBJ2-1
clone_size: -
d_call: TRBD2
cdr3_length: 16
v_call: TRBV19
cdr3_aa: CASSGQRGGVPNEQFF
cdr3_nt: TGTGCCAGTAGCGGTCAGCGGGGGGGCGTTCCGAATGAGCAGTTCTTC

j_call: TRBJ1-5
clone_size: -
d_call: -
cdr3_length: 14
v_call: TRBV28
cdr3_aa: CASSLWQDNQPQHF
cdr3_nt: TGTGCCAGCAGTTTGTGGCAGGACAATCAGCCCCAGCATTTT

j_call: TRBJ1-5
clone_size: -
d_call: -
cdr3_length: 14
v_call: TRBV12-1
cdr3_aa: CASSFRRGYQPQHF
cdr3_nt: TGTGCCAGCAGCTTTCGTAGGGGTTATCAGCCCCAGCATTTT

j_call: TRBJ2-1
clone_size: -
d_call: -
cdr3_length: 15
v_call: TRBV7-2
cdr3_aa: CASSFMRGGYNEQFF
cdr3_nt: TGTGCCAGCAGCTTCATGAGGGGGGGGTACAATGAGCAGTTCTTC

j_call: TRBJ2-3
clone_size: -
d_call: -
cdr3_length: 12
v_call: TRBV15
cdr3_aa: CATSRVGDTQYF
cdr3_nt: TGTGCCACCAGCAGAGTCGGGGATACGCAGTATTTT

j_call: TRBJ1-2
clone_size: -
d_call: TRBD1
cdr3_length: 16
v_call: TRBV5-1
cdr3_aa: CASSFTPVQGAGGYTF
cdr3_nt: TGCGCCAGCAGCTTTACCCCCGTCCAGGGGGCTGGCGGCTACACCTTC

j_call: TRBJ2-7
clone_size: -
d_call: -
cdr3_length: 15
v_call: TRBV11-2
cdr3_aa: CASSLEAGSSYEQYF
cdr3_nt: TGTGCCAGCAGCTTAGAGGCGGGATCTTCCTACGAGCAGTACTTC

j_call: TRBJ1-1
clone_size: once
d_call: -
cdr3_length: 17
v_call: TRBV18
cdr3_aa: CASSPLSQGTSNTEAFF
cdr3_nt: TGTGCCAGCTCACCACTTTCACAGGGAACTTCGAACACTGAAGCTTTCTTT